The rows below give T cell receptor beta chains drawn from one sample of a study of blood T cell dynamics during melanoma immunotherapy. The assay was immunoSEQ multiplex PCR, and TCRdb's table has in-frame clones only and misses some. The table lists fewer than 15,000 clones, just over 85% of them singletons. Sequences were derived from blood, sampled from a patient treated with checkpoint blockade. Receptor source: a human donor with melanoma. CDR3s include the opening cysteine and the closing phenylalanine or tryptophan. A D gene is named only where the DNA matches it firmly. Only part of the rows carry a size: once, few, many, or a class if the clone is expanded.

cdr3_aa cdr3_nt j_call d_call clone_size v_call
CASSDSLTSGTTGELFF TGTGCCAGCAGTGACTCTCTAACTAGCGGGACCACCGGGGAGCTGTTTTTT TRBJ2-2 TRBD2 once TRBV6-4
CASSDGDRGHEQYF TGTGCCAGCAGTGATGGGGACAGGGGCCACGAGCAGTACTTC TRBJ2-7 TRBD1 NA TRBV6-4
CASSQERVSEQFF TGCGCCAGCAGCCAAGAAAGGGTCAGTGAGCAGTTCTTC TRBJ2-1 NA NA TRBV4-3
CASSKERLTDTQYF TGTGCCAGCAGCAAGGAGCGGCTCACAGATACGCAGTATTTT TRBJ2-3 NA NA TRBV2
CATSRDRGYNEQFF TGTGCCACCAGCAGAGATCGGGGCTACAATGAGCAGTTCTTC TRBJ2-1 NA NA TRBV15
CASSLYQETQYF TGTGCCAGCTCGCTGTACCAAGAGACCCAGTACTTC TRBJ2-5 NA NA TRBV18
CASSLGTTGNTIYF TGTGCCAGCAGCCTCGGGACAACTGGAAACACCATATATTTT TRBJ1-3 NA few TRBV7-8
CASSFRPSGIVVF TGTGCCAGCAGCTTTCGTCCTAGCGGCATTGTGGTCTTC TRBJ2-1 TRBD2 NA TRBV7-2
CASSLQEPLPETQYF TGTGCCAGCAGCTTACAGGAGCCCCTCCCGGAGACCCAGTACTTC TRBJ2-5 NA NA TRBV7-2
CASSQGTSGRNTGELFF TGTGCCAGCAGCCAAGGGACTAGCGGCCGTAACACCGGGGAGCTGTTTTTT TRBJ2-2 TRBD2 NA TRBV4-2